This TCR beta chain was captured by sequencing in a study of cytomegalovirus exposure and HLA in healthy donors. Study in general: From about 170 million T cells, an earlier analysis saw 120 million or so unique TCR beta sequences. The study, taken as a whole, reports: More than 150 TCR beta chains were listed as cytomegalovirus-associated. A link between a missense DCLRE1C variant and TCR beta V- and J-gene trimming emerged from a later analysis.

Researchers ran the PCR with 60 Vbeta and 13 Jbeta primers. In the authors' workflow: Later, an analysis found around 77 million unique TCR beta chains, and about 10 million of these were shared. Produced via immunoSEQ multiplex PCR; TCRdb's table is partial and in-frame only. The V and J calls and the clone size are those of that table, but D and trimming were determined from the DNA. The sample has 130,000 to 150,000 clones, approximately 79% seen once. CDR1 SGHRS and CDR2 YFSETQ come from the germline V gene. Trimming took 5 bases from V and 6 from J, leaving 11 bases between them. The CDR3 is made up of 13 amino acids. Turning to this clone: Its antigen is unidentified.

Sequenced material: PBMCs. The V gene is TRBV5-1, the J gene TRBJ1-4, with D possibly TRBD1 on 5 matching bases. The clonotype comes from a man aged 18 to 29 in good health and CMV-seronegative. The CDR3 protein is CASRQDYHEKLFF. CDR3 sequence (DNA): TGCGCCAGCAGACAGGACTACCATGAAAAACTGTTTTTT.